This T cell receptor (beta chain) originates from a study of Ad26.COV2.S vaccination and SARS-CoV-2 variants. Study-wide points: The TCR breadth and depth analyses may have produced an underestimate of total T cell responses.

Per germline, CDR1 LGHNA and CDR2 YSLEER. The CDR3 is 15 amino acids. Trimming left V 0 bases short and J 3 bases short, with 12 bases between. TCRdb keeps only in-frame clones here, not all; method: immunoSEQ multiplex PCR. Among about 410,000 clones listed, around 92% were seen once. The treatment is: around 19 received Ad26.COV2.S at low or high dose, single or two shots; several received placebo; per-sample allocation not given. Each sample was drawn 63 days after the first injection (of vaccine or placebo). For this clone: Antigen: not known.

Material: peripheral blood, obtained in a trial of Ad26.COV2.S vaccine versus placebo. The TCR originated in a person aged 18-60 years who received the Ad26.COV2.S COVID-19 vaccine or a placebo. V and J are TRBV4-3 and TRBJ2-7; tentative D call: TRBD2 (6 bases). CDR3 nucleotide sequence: TGCGCCAGCAGCCAAGATCGCGGCGGGGACTACGAGCAGTACTTC. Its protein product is CASSQDRGGDYEQYF.